The 30 T cell receptor beta chains in this list originate from one sample, sequenced in a study of T cells in women clearing cervical HPV infection. Measured with immunoSEQ multiplex PCR; TCRdb has only the in-frame clones, and not every one. The sample spans about 48,000 clones; the ten largest clones claim around 1.5%. The sample comprised blood buffy coat. These TCRs come from a woman between 18 and 75 years old with a cervical HPV16 infection that either progressed to CIN3+ or cleared (not recorded which).

Regarding this clone: The read ends 3 residues shy of where the CDR3 ends; the end is completed using the germline J gene. The genes are TRBV20-1 and TRBJ1-1, with D possibly being TRBD1 (5 bases). V was shortened by 2 bases and J by 0 bases, with 7 bases between the two germline ends. Per the germline V gene, CDR1 is DFQATT and CDR2 is SNEGSKA (reference sequence). The CDR3 totals 13 residues. CDR3 DNA, as far as it was read: TGCAGTGCTAGACCGACAGTGAACACTGAA. As protein: CSARPTVNTE. The whole CDR3 sequence is CSARPTVNTEAFF.

Comments on this clone: The read ends 3 residues shy of where the CDR3 ends; the end is completed using the germline J gene. The chain recombines TRBV7-9 with TRBJ2-1, with 8 bases matching TRBD2. Germline CDR1 SEHNR, CDR2 FQNEAQ (reference sequence). This CDR3 spans 15 amino acids. Losses at the gene ends were 11 bases for V and 9 bases for J; bases not matched to a gene: 18. CDR3 DNA (partial): TGTGCCGGATCCCAAGTCCAAGCGGGAGAGGCTGAG. It codes for CAGSQVQAGEAE. The CDR3 in its entirety is CAGSQVQAGEAEQFF.

As regards this clone: The read comes to an end 3 residues before the CDR3 does, leaving the germline J gene to fill in the end. The V and J genes are TRBV14 and TRBJ2-3; D ambiguous. The CDR3 spans 15 residues. The V gene lost 3 bases and the J gene lost 0 bases, with 10 bases spanning the gap. The germline gives CDR1 SGHDN, CDR2 FVKESK. Partial CDR3 DNA: TGTGCCAGCAGCCAGGTAACACCTAGCACAGATACG. As protein: CASSQVTPSTDT. The whole CDR3 region reads CASSQVTPSTDTQYF. The variable domain in full, completed from reference TRBV14 and TRBJ2-3, reads EAGVTQFPSHSVIEKGQTVTLRCDPISGHDNLYWYRRVMGKEIKFLLHFVKESKQDESGMPNNRFLAERTGGTYSTLKVQPAELEDSGVYFCASSQVTPSTDTQYFGPGTRLTVL.

For this clone: The read stops 3 residues short of the end of the CDR3; the missing end is completed from the germline J gene. The rearrangement links TRBV20-1 to TRBJ2-3; D not certain. From germline, CDR1 is DFQATT and CDR2 SNEGSKA (reference sequence). V shed 0 bases and J shed 7 bases, with 14 bases lying between them. CDR3 length: 14 amino acids. The CDR3: CSAREPIVPNTQYF. The CDR3 DNA, read in part, is TGCAGTGCTAGAGAGCCCATAGTTCCGAATACG.

The part of the CDR3 DNA that was read is TGTGCCAGCAGCCAAGGGACAGGGGTCACTGAA. Its translation: CASSQGTGVTE. The full CDR3 is CASSQGTGVTEAFF. The chain carries TRBV28 and TRBJ1-1, with 10 positions matching TRBD1. The read terminates 3 residues before the CDR3 end, so the remaining end is supplied by the germline J gene. The CDR3 runs to 14 residues. With V trimmed by 6 bases and J by 4 bases, 5 bases remained unmatched. Germline CDR1 and CDR2: MDHEN and SYDVKM.

As for this clone: Read coverage stops 3 residues before the CDR3 terminus; the germline J gene supplies the remainder. The chain links TRBV7-6 to TRBJ2-7; perhaps TRBD1 as D (6 bases). Per germline, CDR1 SGHVS and CDR2 FNYEAQ. Between the trimmed V and J ends, which lost 3 bases and 3 bases, there was a span of 21 bases. The CDR3 runs to 17 residues. The sequenced part of the CDR3 DNA is TGTGCCAGCAGCTTGGGGCCCCGGACGCAGGGGTACTACGAG. It specifies CASSLGPRTQGYYE. The full CDR3 sequence reads CASSLGPRTQGYYEQYF.

In the case of this clone: One junction end does not reproduce the germline sequence, and a read error may be involved. The read ends 3 residues early relative to the CDR3; the germline J gene fills the gap. This sequence joins TRBV7-9 and TRBJ2-2; D not resolved. The CDR3 has 12 residues. Looked up from germline, CDR1 is SEHNR and CDR2 is FQNEAQ (reference sequence). CDR3 DNA (partial): TGTTCCAGCAGCCCCCAGTCCGGGGAG. It codes for CSSSPQSGE. The entire CDR3 is CSSSPQSGELFF.

For this clone: The read ends 3 residues shy of where the CDR3 ends; the end is completed using the germline J gene. The chain employs TRBV29-1 and TRBJ2-1; D gene ambiguous. CDR3 length: 14 residues. Germline-derived CDR1 and CDR2 are SQVTM and ANQGSEA. V lost 2 bases to trimming and J lost 0 bases, with 8 bases between them. This chain's CDR3 is CSVELQRSYNEQFF. The CDR3 bases that were read are TGCAGCGTTGAATTGCAGCGCTCCTACAATGAG.

A word on this clone: The read falls 3 residues short of the CDR3 end, and the missing part is taken from the germline J gene. The chain carries TRBV5-1 and TRBJ1-2, with TRBD1 matching 7 bases. The germline gives CDR1 SGHRS, CDR2 YFSETQ. Trimming cost V 3 bases and J 1 base; bases outside gene matches: 12. There are 17 residues in the CDR3. Incomplete CDR3 DNA: TGCGCCAGCAGCTCCGACAGGGCCGGGGATTATAACTATGGC. It codes for CASSSDRAGDYNYG. In full, the CDR3 is CASSSDRAGDYNYGYTF.

On this clone: The read finishes 3 residues shy of the CDR3 end, and the germline J gene is used to complete it. The chain uses TRBV2 and TRBJ1-3, with D perhaps matching TRBD1 (5 bases). The V gene lost 5 bases and the J gene lost 1 base, with 12 bases spanning the gap. The germline V gene has CDR1 SNHLY and CDR2 FYNNEI. The CDR3 has 15 amino acids. CDR3 DNA (partial): TGTGCCAGCAGTTACAGGTTACGGTCTGGAAACACC. Protein product: CASSYRLRSGNT. The entire CDR3 is CASSYRLRSGNTIYF.

To note about this clone: The sequence runs out 3 residues before the end of the CDR3; the remainder is reconstructed from the germline J gene. The genes are TRBV19 and TRBJ2-5; a weak D match, TRBD1 (5 bases). From germline, CDR1 is LNHDA and CDR2 SQIVND (reference sequence). Trimming took off 5 bases at V and 5 bases at J, with 15 bases between the two ends. The CDR3 has 14 amino acids. Partial CDR3 DNA: TGTGCCAGTAGTGTCCATCAGGGAAGGGAGACC. It yields the protein CASSVHQGRET. The full-length CDR3 reads as CASSVHQGRETQYF.

As regards this clone: Coverage ceases 3 residues before the CDR3 finishes, and the germline J gene fills in the end. This chain connects TRBV19 to TRBJ2-5, with 16 bases matching TRBD2. The V and J ends lost 10 bases and 5 bases, in that order; junction bases with no gene match: 7. The CDR3 sequence is 15 residues long. The germline CDR1 and CDR2 sequences are LNHDA and SQIVND (reference sequence). CDR3 bases read: TGTGCCACAGGGACTAGCGGGAGGGCCGGGGAGACC. It yields the protein CATGTSGRAGET. The entire CDR3 protein is CATGTSGRAGETQYF. Variable domain in full (rest from reference TRBV19 and TRBJ2-5): DGGITQSPKYLFRKEGQNVTLSCEQNLNHDAMYWYRQDPGQGLRLIYYSQIVNDFQKGDIAEGYSVSREKKESFPLTVTSAQKNPTAFYLCATGTSGRAGETQYFGPGTRLLVL.

As for this clone: The read gets to within 3 residues of the CDR3 end, and the germline J gene fills in the rest. The rearrangement links TRBV6-2 or TRBV6-3 to TRBJ1-1; D not certain. This CDR3 spans 13 amino acids. Trimming cost V 2 bases and J 1 base, with 5 bases left between them. Germline CDR1 MNHEY, CDR2 SVGEGT. CDR3 DNA, as far as it was read: TGTGCCAGCAGTTACATATGGAACACTGAA. This codes for CASSYIWNTE. The CDR3 in full is CASSYIWNTEAFF.

On this clone itself: The read terminates 3 residues ahead of where the CDR3 ends, so the germline J gene completes it. The chain recombines TRBV19 with TRBJ2-3; 8 bases line up with TRBD2. V was pared by 5 bases and J by 3 bases, with 10 bases of the junction left unmatched. The CDR3 consists of 16 residues. The germline V gene has CDR1 LNHDA and CDR2 SQIVND (reference sequence). The CDR3 spells CASSPYGGRFTDTQYF. The sequenced CDR3 bases are TGTGCCAGTAGTCCTTACGGCGGGAGGTTTACAGATACG.

A note on this clone: The read finishes 3 residues shy of the CDR3 end, and the germline J gene is used to complete it. Other DNA sequences in the same sample also yield this CDR3. V gene TRBV5-1 combines with J gene TRBJ1-4, with TRBD1 as a possible D gene (6 bases). Germline V CDR1 and CDR2: SGHRS, YFSETQ. The CDR3 extends over 14 amino acids. The part of the CDR3 DNA that was read is TGCGCCAGCAGCTTGGGGAAAAGGCAGGGGAAA. It is translated as CASSLGKRQGK. The whole CDR3 region reads CASSLGKRQGKLFF.

On this clone itself: The missing CDR3 end, 3 residues past where the read stops, is filled in from the germline J gene. The V call is TRBV10-1, the J call TRBJ1-1, with 7 positions matching TRBD1. With V trimmed by 10 bases and J by 3 bases, 8 bases remained unmatched. This CDR3 spans 13 amino acids. CDR1 is WNHNN, CDR2 SYGVQD, per germline (reference sequence). The sequenced CDR3 bases are TGCGCCACCAGGGGGGGGGAGGACACTGAA. Encoded protein: CATRGGEDTE. The CDR3, in full, reads CATRGGEDTEAFF.

A remark on this clone: Sequencing ends 3 residues short of the CDR3 end; the germline J gene provides the rest. V usage is TRBV20-1 and J usage is TRBJ2-3; TRBD2 matches 9 bases. V gave up 0 bases and J gave up 4 bases; unmatched junction bases: 11. Germline CDR1 reads DFQATT; CDR2 reads SNEGSKA (reference sequence). This CDR3 region has 17 residues. CDR3 bases read: TGCAGTGCTAGAGATCGGATAGCGGGAGCCGGGGCAGATACG. This gives the protein CSARDRIAGAGADT. The whole CDR3 is CSARDRIAGAGADTQYF.

Note on this clone: The read comes to an end 3 residues before the CDR3 does, leaving the germline J gene to fill in the end. This sequence joins TRBV20-1 and TRBJ2-1, with D tentatively TRBD2 (6 bases). The CDR3 runs to 12 residues. CDR1 and CDR2 from the germline V gene are DFQATT and SNEGSKA (reference sequence). V was clipped by 3 bases and J by 5 bases, with 8 bases between them. The sequenced CDR3 bases are TGCAGTGCTAGCGGGGGAGACAATGAG. Its translation: CSASGGDNE. In full, the CDR3 is CSASGGDNEQFF.

Details on this clone: The read ends 3 residues shy of where the CDR3 ends; the end is completed using the germline J gene. The chain has TRBV23-1 and TRBJ2-3; TRBD1 is a possible D gene (5 bases). TRBV23-1 is identified as an open reading frame with a role that is uncertain. Between the trimmed V and J ends, which lost 6 bases and 4 bases, there was a span of 17 bases. This CDR3 spans 15 amino acids. The CDR3 sequence: CASSPGSTGPDTQYF. CDR3 bases read: TGCGCCAGCAGCCCCGGGTCAACAGGTCCAGATACG.

Details on this clone: Coverage ceases 3 residues before the CDR3 finishes, and the germline J gene fills in the end. This chain links TRBV2 with TRBJ2-1; tentatively, D is TRBD2 (5 bases). The CDR3 runs to 15 residues. From germline, CDR1 is SNHLY and CDR2 FYNNEI. V dropped 2 bases and J dropped 2 bases, with 10 bases sitting between them. The CDR3 region is CASSEQQAAYNEQFF. The CDR3 DNA, read in part, is TGTGCCAGCAGTGAACAGCAAGCGGCCTACAATGAG. Complete variable domain (other parts from reference TRBV2 and TRBJ2-1): EPEVTQTPSHQVTQMGQEVILRCVPISNHLYFYWYRQILGQKVEFLVSFYNNEISEKSEIFDDQFSVERPDGSNFTLKIRSTKLEDSAMYFCASSEQQAAYNEQFFGPGTRLTVL.

Concerning this clone: The read finishes 3 residues shy of the CDR3 end, and the germline J gene is used to complete it. This sequence joins TRBV5-1 and TRBJ1-6; the D gene is possibly TRBD1 (5 bases). Germline CDR1 SGHRS, CDR2 YFSETQ. Trimming removed 0 bases from V and 7 bases from J, with 17 bases in between. The CDR3 is made up of 17 amino acids. The CDR3 sequence is CASSLGPQASWNSPLHF. CDR3 bases read: TGCGCCAGCAGCTTGGGACCACAGGCCTCGTGGAATTCACCC.

Judged by frequency, this clone is medium-sized (0.01 to 0.1%). The read halts 3 residues ahead of the CDR3 end, with the missing end drawn from the germline J gene. V gene TRBV19 combines with J gene TRBJ2-5; no clear D. V was shortened by 5 bases and J by 7 bases, with 14 bases between the two germline ends. Germline CDR1 and CDR2: LNHDA and SQIVND (reference sequence). The CDR3 covers 13 residues. The CDR3 DNA, read in part, is TGTGCCAGTAGTCCGGCTGAACAGTGGACC. This encodes CASSPAEQWT. The entire CDR3 sequence reads CASSPAEQWTQYF.

With regard to this clone: The read terminates 3 residues ahead of where the CDR3 ends, so the germline J gene completes it. The chain links TRBV20-1 to TRBJ1-6; 10 bases match TRBD1. CDR1 DFQATT and CDR2 SNEGSKA come from the germline V gene (reference sequence). CDR3 length: 15 residues. The trim removed 6 bases at V and 0 bases at J, leaving 2 bases unmatched. The CDR3 loop is CSAGQGRSYNSPLHF. Partial CDR3 DNA: TGCAGTGCGGGACAGGGGCGCTCCTATAATTCACCC.

Comments on this clone: Read coverage stops 3 residues before the CDR3 terminus; the germline J gene supplies the remainder. The chain combines TRBV2 with TRBJ1-5, with D hard to call. Trimming removed 4 bases at V and 0 bases at J, with 7 bases between. Germline V gives CDR1 SNHLY, CDR2 FYNNEI. There are 14 residues in the CDR3. CDR3 residues: CASSGGYSNQPQHF. The part of the CDR3 DNA that was read is TGTGCCAGCAGTGGAGGGTATAGCAATCAGCCC.

As to this clone: The CDR3 is cut off 3 residues early in the read; its end comes from the germline J gene. This chain joins TRBV7-2 and TRBJ1-1; 9 positions agree with TRBD1. Per the germline V gene, CDR1 is SGHTA and CDR2 is FQGNSA. J gave up 7 bases and V 5 bases, and 11 bases lay outside the gene matches. The CDR3 is made up of 15 amino acids. The part of the CDR3 DNA that was read is TGTGCCAGCAGCCGTAGGACAGGGGATCTCCTTGAA. Protein: CASSRRTGDLLE. The CDR3 in its entirety is CASSRRTGDLLEAFF.

The DNA read from the CDR3 is TGTGCCAGCTTTGGCGGGTCTGAA. Amino acids: CASFGGSE. In full, the CDR3 reads CASFGGSEAFF. The chain uses TRBV6-2 or TRBV6-3 and TRBJ1-1; D remains ambiguous. The CDR3 end is not reached by the read, which stops 3 residues before it; the germline J gene fills it in. The V end lost 8 bases, the J end lost 6 bases, and 10 bases lay between the germline ends. Germline V gives CDR1 MNHEY, CDR2 SVGEGT. The CDR3 is 11 amino acids.

In the case of this clone: From the germline J gene comes the end of the CDR3, since the read stops 3 residues before it. V and J are TRBV20-1 and TRBJ1-6, with D possibly being TRBD1 (6 bases). The CDR3 covers 15 residues. V lost 5 bases, J lost 10 bases, and 21 bases lay in between. Germline V CDR1 and CDR2: DFQATT, SNEGSKA (reference sequence). The CDR3 bases that were read are TGCAGTGCTGTACAGGGTACGGTCGTTGGATCACCC. Translated, it gives CSAVQGTVVGSP. The CDR3 reads in full as CSAVQGTVVGSPLHF.

A note on this clone: The read comes to an end 3 residues before the CDR3 does, leaving the germline J gene to fill in the end. The V call is TRBV20-1, the J call TRBJ2-7, with no clear D. V shed 3 bases and J shed 5 bases, with 11 bases lying between them. CDR1 is DFQATT and CDR2 is SNEGSKA in the germline V gene (reference sequence). This CDR3 spans 12 amino acids. The covered CDR3 bases are TGCAGTGCTAGTAGACTCGAGGACGAG. Residues: CSASRLEDE. The whole CDR3 protein reads CSASRLEDEQYF.

As to this clone: With the read ending 3 residues before the CDR3 end, the germline J gene is used to fill in that end. The chain employs TRBV5-1 and TRBJ2-5, with 11 nucleotides matching TRBD2. Germline V lookup: CDR1 SGHRS, CDR2 YFSETQ. CDR3 length equals 13 residues. With V trimmed by 5 bases and J by 3 bases, 0 bases remained unmatched. Incomplete CDR3 DNA: TGCGCCAGCAGACTAGCGGGGGAAGAGACC. It encodes CASRLAGEET. The CDR3, in full, reads CASRLAGEETQYF.

As for this clone: The read is 3 residues too short to cover the CDR3 end, so that end is filled in from the germline J gene. The J gene is TRBJ2-1, the V gene TRBV2, with 15 bases aligning to TRBD2. V lost 6 bases, J lost 6 bases, and 3 bases stayed unmatched. The CDR3 length is 15 residues. Germline CDR1 reads SNHLY; CDR2 reads FYNNEI. Partial CDR3 DNA: TGTGCCAGCAGGGGACTAGCGGGAGGACGCAATGAG. This translates into CASRGLAGGRNE. The whole CDR3 reads CASRGLAGGRNEQFF. Variable domain in full (rest from reference TRBV2 and TRBJ2-1): EPEVTQTPSHQVTQMGQEVILRCVPISNHLYFYWYRQILGQKVEFLVSFYNNEISEKSEIFDDQFSVERPDGSNFTLKIRSTKLEDSAMYFCASRGLAGGRNEQFFGPGTRLTVL.